These T cell receptor beta chains were read from a single sample in a study of cytomegalovirus exposure and HLA in healthy donors. Here immunoSEQ multiplex PCR was the method, and the copy in TCRdb shows in-frame clones only, minus some. The table shows about 280,000 clones, with 80% to 90% occurring only once. Sample: PBMCs. These TCRs come from a woman under 30 in good health and CMV-seronegative. CDR3s include the opening cysteine and the closing phenylalanine or tryptophan. The D gene is left open where the match is weak. Only part of the rows carry a size: once, few, many, or a class if the clone is expanded.

D: TRBD2; J: TRBJ2-4; V: TRBV2; size: -; CDR3: CASGGTSGRTDIQYF; DNA: TGTGCCAGCGGGGGGACTAGCGGGAGGACAGACATTCAGTACTTC
D: TRBD1; J: TRBJ1-4; V: TRBV18; size: -; CDR3: CASSRTGSLFF; DNA: TGTGCCAGCTCGCGGACAGGGTCACTGTTTTTT
D: -; J: TRBJ2-2; V: TRBV10-1; size: -; CDR3: CASSASLDFSGELFF; DNA: TGCGCCAGCAGCGCCAGCCTCGACTTTAGCGGGGAGCTGTTTTTT
D: TRBD1; J: TRBJ2-2; V: TRBV12-5; size: -; CDR3: CARGTGVFAGELFF; DNA: TGTGCTAGAGGGACAGGGGTGTTCGCCGGGGAGCTGTTTTTT
D: -; J: TRBJ2-7; V: TRBV27; size: -; CDR3: CASSLNNRGTADYEQYF; DNA: TGTGCCAGCAGTTTAAATAACCGGGGGACTGCCGACTACGAGCAGTACTTC
D: -; J: TRBJ1-5; V: TRBV28; size: -; CDR3: CASSSPRGGFNQPQHF; DNA: TGTGCCAGCAGTTCTCCCCGAGGAGGGTTCAATCAGCCCCAGCATTTT
D: TRBD2; J: TRBJ2-5; V: TRBV2; size: few; CDR3: CASTSGRAFETQYF; DNA: TGTGCCAGCACCAGCGGGAGGGCCTTCGAGACCCAGTACTTC
D: TRBD2; J: TRBJ2-1; V: TRBV29-1; size: -; CDR3: CSVESLAGYDNEQFF; DNA: TGCAGCGTTGAAAGTCTAGCGGGATATGACAATGAGCAGTTCTTC
D: -; J: TRBJ2-5; V: TRBV4-1; size: -; CDR3: CASSQLVLPQETQYF; DNA: TGCGCCAGCAGCCAGTTGGTTCTACCCCAAGAGACCCAGTACTTC
D: -; J: TRBJ1-1; V: TRBV7-6; size: -; CDR3: CASSPRGTKGTEAFF; DNA: TGTGCCAGCAGCCCTCGGGGGACCAAGGGGACTGAAGCTTTCTTT
D: TRBD1; J: TRBJ1-3; V: TRBV5-4; size: -; CDR3: CASSSGQAGNTIYF; DNA: TGTGCCAGCAGCTCGGGACAGGCTGGAAACACCATATATTTT
D: TRBD1; J: TRBJ1-4; V: TRBV6-1; size: -; CDR3: CAISGTGYTNEKLFF; DNA: TGTGCCATCTCCGGGACAGGGTACACTAATGAAAAACTGTTTTTT
D: TRBD1; J: TRBJ1-1; V: TRBV25-1; size: -; CDR3: CASSVTGDPRNTEAFF; DNA: TGTGCCAGCAGTGTTACAGGGGACCCTCGGAACACTGAAGCTTTCTTT
D: TRBD2; J: TRBJ2-1; V: TRBV27; size: -; CDR3: CASSSLPGGDNEQFF; DNA: TGTGCCAGCAGTTCCCTTCCGGGAGGGGACAATGAGCAGTTCTTC
D: -; J: TRBJ1-4; V: TRBV5-1; size: -; CDR3: CASSLERQATNEKLFF; DNA: TGCGCCAGCAGCTTGGAAAGACAGGCAACTAATGAAAAACTGTTTTTT
D: -; J: TRBJ2-1; V: TRBV6-5; size: -; CDR3: CASKKVGGSYNEQFF; DNA: TGTGCCAGCAAAAAAGTGGGGGGCTCCTACAATGAGCAGTTCTTC
D: TRBD2; J: TRBJ2-1; V: TRBV30; size: -; CDR3: CAWKRAAGGNEQFF; DNA: TGTGCCTGGAAAAGGGCCGCGGGAGGGAATGAGCAGTTCTTC
D: TRBD1; J: TRBJ2-7; V: TRBV10-3; size: few; CDR3: CAISATGYEQYF; DNA: TGTGCCATCAGTGCGACAGGGTACGAGCAGTACTTC
D: -; J: TRBJ1-6; V: TRBV25-1; size: -; CDR3: CASSEVGRNSPLHF; DNA: TGTGCCAGCAGTGAAGTGGGCAGAAACTCACCCCTCCACTTT
D: -; J: TRBJ1-5; V: TRBV5-1; size: -; CDR3: CASSLGEGINQPQHF; DNA: TGCGCCAGCAGTTTAGGGGAGGGGATAAATCAGCCCCAGCATTTT
D: -; J: TRBJ1-4; V: TRBV6-5; size: -; CDR3: CASSYLGHRREKLFF; DNA: TGTGCCAGCAGTTACTTGGGACATCGGAGGGAAAAACTGTTTTTT
D: -; J: TRBJ1-2; V: TRBV12-5; size: -; CDR3: CASGLVLGTYDSNYGYTF; DNA: TGTGCTAGTGGTTTGGTCCTGGGGACATATGACAGTAACTATGGCTACACCTTC
D: -; J: TRBJ1-2; V: TRBV6-1; size: -; CDR3: CASRETVPQGYTF; DNA: TGTGCCAGCAGGGAGACGGTTCCTCAGGGCTACACCTTC
D: -; J: TRBJ2-1; V: TRBV5-4; size: -; CDR3: CASSLSVTGKGWVF; DNA: TGTGCCAGCAGCTTGAGTGTTACGGGGAAGGGTTGGGTCTTC
D: -; J: TRBJ1-2; V: TRBV11-3; size: -; CDR3: CASSTGLRNNYGYTF; DNA: TGTGCCAGCAGCACGGGACTGAGGAACAATTATGGCTACACCTTC